These 10 T cell receptor beta chains were all obtained from the same sample, sequenced in a study of cytomegalovirus exposure and HLA in healthy donors (dated by TCRdb to about 2017). Receptors were amplified or captured by the immunoSEQ multiplex PCR assay. As stored in TCRdb, this immuneACCESS dataset retains in-frame rearrangements with V and J assigned. A fraction of the clones does not appear; measured against another copy, unresolved V genes explain less than half of the discrepancy, and the remainder lacks a known reason. Here the sample has 100,000 to 130,000 clones; over 75% occur a single time. Of the sample, 3% is held by the ten largest clones. What was sequenced was PBMCs. The receptor source for this set is a woman aged 18-35 years in good health and CMV-seronegative.

This sequence joins TRBV7-6 and TRBJ1-2; 11 bases map to TRBD1. This CDR3 is 16 amino acids long. Unmatched junction bases numbered 5, after V lost 5 bases and J lost 0 bases. Germline values: CDR1 SGHVS, CDR2 FNYEAQ. CDR3 sequence reads: CASSPGQGASNYGYTF. For the CDR3, the DNA is TGTGCCAGCAGCCCCGGACAGGGGGCCTCTAACTATGGCTACACCTTC.

This chain connects TRBV27 to TRBJ2-7; TRBD2 agrees at 7 bases. This CDR3 has 18 residues. The junction had 19 bases not matched to a gene; V was cut back by 3 bases and J by 5 bases. The germline gives CDR1 MNHEY, CDR2 SMNVEV (reference sequence). For the CDR3, the DNA is TGTGCCAGCAGTTTGGAACAGGACCGAGGGGACTATTCCGACGAGCAGTACTTC. Translation: CASSLEQDRGDYSDEQYF.

This rearrangement joins TRBV7-3 to TRBJ2-3; TRBD1 matches at 10 bases. Germline loops: CDR1 SGHTA, CDR2 FQGTGA. This CDR3 spans 16 amino acids. Trimming took 0 bases from V and 1 from J; bases not matched to a gene: 1. In DNA, the CDR3 is TGTGCCAGCAGCTTAACCGGGACAGGGGGCACAGATACGCAGTATTTT. It yields the protein CASSLTGTGGTDTQYF.

CDR3 amino acids: CASSERASGETQYF. Here the CDR3 DNA reads TGTGCCAGCAGTGAGAGGGCTAGCGGGGAGACCCAGTACTTC. The chain employs TRBV25-1 and TRBJ2-5; 8 nucleotides agree with TRBD2. The CDR3 consists of 14 residues. Germline V gene lookup returns CDR1 MGHDK and CDR2 SYGVNS. V lost 3 bases and J lost 5; bases outside the gene matches: 5.

The chain has TRBV6-1 and TRBJ2-7; TRBD2 matches at 8 bases. CDR1 is MNHNS and CDR2 is SASEGT in the germline V gene. The CDR3 spans 16 residues. Losses at the gene ends were 4 bases for V and 2 bases for J; bases not matched to a gene: 10. The CDR3 sequence is CASSARLAIIPYEQYF. The CDR3 DNA is TGTGCCAGCAGTGCACGACTAGCGATTATACCCTACGAGCAGTACTTC.

In its sample, this clone was seen a few times. This rearrangement joins TRBV7-8 to TRBJ2-7, with D possibly matching TRBD1 (6 bases). Germline CDR1 is SGHVS and CDR2 is FQNEAQ. The V end lost 3 bases, the J end lost 0 bases, and 15 bases lay between the germline ends. The CDR3 is 16 amino acids. The CDR3 region is CASSFRRDKSSYEQYF. The CDR3 DNA reads as TGTGCCAGCAGCTTCCGCCGGGACAAGAGCTCCTACGAGCAGTACTTC. Looking up the rest from reference TRBV7-8 and TRBJ2-7 gives the full variable domain: GAGVSQSPRYKVAKRGQDVALRCDPISGHVSLFWYQQALGQGPEFLTYFQNEAQLDKSGLPSDRFFAERPEGSVSTLKIQRTQQEDSAVYLCASSFRRDKSSYEQYFGPGTRLTVT.

This sequence joins TRBV7-9 and TRBJ1-4; 7 bases are a match to TRBD1. The CDR3 totals 15 residues. The germline V gene has CDR1 SEHNR and CDR2 FQNEAQ (reference sequence). V trimming: 5 bases; J trimming: 5 bases; junction bases outside the gene matches: 8. The CDR3 DNA reads as TGTGCCAGCAGCGAAGGGGGCAGGGGGAATGAAAAACTGTTTTTT. Its translation: CASSEGGRGNEKLFF.

The genes are TRBV5-4 and TRBJ2-1; 8 bases fit TRBD2. Germline CDR1 and CDR2: SGHNT and YYREEE (reference sequence). Trimming at V came to 3 bases and at J to 4 bases, leaving 6 bases not matched to a gene. The CDR3 has 15 residues. In DNA form, the CDR3 reads TGTGCCAGCAGCTCCGGGGGGGGAGATTACAATGAGCAGTTCTTC. It translates to CASSSGGGDYNEQFF.

V usage is TRBV5-1 and J usage is TRBJ2-3, with 8 bases aligning to TRBD2. V lost 4 bases, J lost 0 bases, and 4 bases stayed unmatched. The germline V gene has CDR1 SGHRS and CDR2 YFSETQ. The CDR3 runs to 15 residues. The chain's CDR3 is CASSQAGASTDTQYF. The CDR3 DNA follows: TGCGCCAGCAGCCAAGCGGGGGCGAGCACAGATACGCAGTATTTT.

V gene TRBV2 combines with J gene TRBJ2-2; 8 bases are a match to TRBD2. V was pared by 2 bases and J by 5 bases, with 1 base of the junction left unmatched. Germline CDR1 reads SNHLY; CDR2 reads FYNNEI. The CDR3 sequence is 14 residues long. The CDR3 loop is CASSESGGTGELFF. DNA of the CDR3: TGTGCCAGCAGTGAAAGCGGGGGAACCGGGGAGCTGTTTTTT.